This T cell receptor (beta chain) was identified during a study of T cells in Graves' hyperthyroidism and ophthalmopathy. Broader study findings: The blood repertoire included most of the expanded thyroid clonotypes above 0.001.

The V gene lost 5 bases and the J gene lost 0 bases, with 11 bases spanning the gap. This CDR3 spans 14 amino acids. The germline V gene encodes CDR1 LNHDA and CDR2 SQIVND (reference sequence). Clinical symptoms, serum thyroxine and TRAb, thyroid ultrasound and orbital computed tomography were used for the diagnoses. Turning to this clonotype: The antigen is not known.

From RNA transcripts, TCR beta CDR3 regions were amplified. The TCR CDR3 first-round RT-PCR relied on the HTBI primer set. Via MiXCR, TCRdb re-called the multiplex PCR reads, giving one row per CDR3 protein. The sample yields about 550,000 distinct CDR3 sequences, about a fifth seen once. Material: blood. The sequence was obtained from a man younger than 35 with Graves' hyperthyroidism. The chain has TRBV19 and TRBJ2-7; D remains ambiguous. The CDR3 region has the DNA TGTGCCAGTAGTGGTGCCGCGAACTCCTACGAGCAGTACTTC. This gives the protein CASSGAANSYEQYF.